This is a list of T cell receptor beta chains from one sample in a study of beta chain features in type 1 diabetes. The assay was immunoSEQ multiplex PCR, and TCRdb's table has in-frame clones only and misses some. The profile covers around 150,000 clones, with approximately 8.7% appearing a single time and roughly 0.72% taken by the ten largest. Material for sequencing was central memory CD4+ T cells from blood. Receptors originate from a woman in her twenties or thirties with type 1 diabetes. The CDR3 runs from the conserved cysteine through the conserved F or W. Each record gives: V gene, D gene, J gene, clone size, CDR3 protein, CDR3 DNA. The D gene is left open where the match is weak. The listing skips clone size in some rows; elsewhere it reads once, few, many or a size class.

v_call: TRBV6-5
d_call: TRBD2
j_call: TRBJ2-7
clone_size: -
cdr3_aa: CASSITSGSSYEQYF
cdr3_nt: TGTGCCAGCAGTATCACTAGCGGGAGCTCCTACGAGCAGTACTTC

v_call: TRBV29-1
d_call: TRBD1
j_call: TRBJ1-3
clone_size: -
cdr3_aa: CSVVGQGTGNTIYF
cdr3_nt: TGCAGCGTTGTGGGACAGGGAACTGGAAACACCATATATTTT

v_call: TRBV6-6
d_call: TRBD2
j_call: TRBJ2-5
clone_size: many
cdr3_aa: CASTSTSGSQETQYF
cdr3_nt: TGTGCCAGCACCTCGACTAGCGGGAGTCAAGAGACCCAGTACTTC

v_call: TRBV27
d_call: -
j_call: TRBJ1-1
clone_size: -
cdr3_aa: CASSFIGRTEAFF
cdr3_nt: TGTGCCAGCAGTTTCATAGGAAGGACAGAAGCTTTCTTT

v_call: TRBV18
d_call: -
j_call: TRBJ2-2
clone_size: few
cdr3_aa: CASSPSNTGELFF
cdr3_nt: TGTGCCAGCTCACCATCAAACACCGGGGAGCTGTTTTTT

v_call: TRBV2
d_call: -
j_call: TRBJ2-7
clone_size: -
cdr3_aa: CASSEVMAGEQYF
cdr3_nt: TGTGCCAGCAGTGAAGTTATGGCGGGGGAGCAGTACTTC

v_call: TRBV28
d_call: TRBD1
j_call: TRBJ1-2
clone_size: few
cdr3_aa: CASSPGTGNHYGYTF
cdr3_nt: TGTGCCAGCAGTCCGGGGACAGGGAATCACTATGGCTACACCTTC

v_call: TRBV4-1
d_call: TRBD1
j_call: TRBJ1-1
clone_size: few
cdr3_aa: CASRETGGRAFF
cdr3_nt: TGCGCCAGCAGGGAAACAGGGGGCAGAGCTTTCTTT

v_call: TRBV6-5
d_call: -
j_call: TRBJ2-1
clone_size: -
cdr3_aa: CASSVRGNEQFF
cdr3_nt: TGTGCCAGCAGTGTCCGGGGCAATGAGCAGTTCTTC

v_call: TRBV7-9
d_call: TRBD1
j_call: TRBJ2-7
clone_size: few
cdr3_aa: CASSPLDRGSYEQYF
cdr3_nt: TGTGCCAGCAGCCCTCTGGACAGGGGCTCCTACGAGCAGTACTTC

v_call: TRBV2
d_call: -
j_call: TRBJ2-5
clone_size: -
cdr3_aa: CASSDLAGQETQYF
cdr3_nt: TGTGCCAGCAGTGATTTGGCGGGGCAAGAGACCCAGTACTTC

v_call: TRBV7-8
d_call: TRBD1
j_call: TRBJ1-5
clone_size: -
cdr3_aa: CASSYRDSLRSNQPQHF
cdr3_nt: TGTGCCAGCAGCTACCGGGACAGTTTAAGGAGCAATCAGCCCCAGCATTTT

v_call: TRBV2
d_call: -
j_call: TRBJ2-3
clone_size: few
cdr3_aa: CASSVRAGGTDTQYF
cdr3_nt: TGTGCCAGCAGTGTTAGGGCGGGTGGCACAGATACGCAGTATTTT

v_call: TRBV29-1
d_call: TRBD1
j_call: TRBJ1-3
clone_size: -
cdr3_aa: CSAVDRGNTIYF
cdr3_nt: TGCAGCGCTGTGGACAGGGGAAACACCATATATTTT

v_call: TRBV6-1
d_call: TRBD1
j_call: TRBJ2-5
clone_size: few
cdr3_aa: CASSARDRSVQETQYF
cdr3_nt: TGTGCCAGCAGTGCCCGGGACAGAAGTGTCCAAGAGACCCAGTACTTC

v_call: TRBV2
d_call: TRBD2
j_call: TRBJ2-7
clone_size: -
cdr3_aa: CASQDRREVVEQYF
cdr3_nt: TGTGCCAGCCAGGATCGGCGGGAGGTTGTCGAGCAGTACTTC

v_call: TRBV28
d_call: -
j_call: TRBJ2-5
clone_size: -
cdr3_aa: CASRSGQFQETQYF
cdr3_nt: TGTGCCAGCAGGTCCGGACAGTTCCAAGAGACCCAGTACTTC

v_call: TRBV28
d_call: -
j_call: TRBJ2-1
clone_size: few
cdr3_aa: CASSPPSAGHYNEQFF
cdr3_nt: TGTGCCAGCAGTCCCCCCTCAGCGGGACACTACAATGAGCAGTTCTTC

v_call: TRBV30
d_call: -
j_call: TRBJ2-5
clone_size: few
cdr3_aa: CAWSVQIRRTQETQYF
cdr3_nt: TGTGCCTGGAGTGTACAGATTCGGCGTACTCAAGAGACCCAGTACTTC

v_call: TRBV28
d_call: TRBD1
j_call: TRBJ2-7
clone_size: -
cdr3_aa: CASTPPVGTGGSYEQYF
cdr3_nt: TGTGCCAGCACCCCCCCAGTAGGGACAGGGGGGTCCTACGAGCAGTACTTC

v_call: TRBV4-1
d_call: -
j_call: TRBJ2-7
clone_size: few
cdr3_aa: CASSQDARGEQYF
cdr3_nt: TGCGCCAGCAGCCAAGATGCCCGCGGGGAGCAGTACTTC